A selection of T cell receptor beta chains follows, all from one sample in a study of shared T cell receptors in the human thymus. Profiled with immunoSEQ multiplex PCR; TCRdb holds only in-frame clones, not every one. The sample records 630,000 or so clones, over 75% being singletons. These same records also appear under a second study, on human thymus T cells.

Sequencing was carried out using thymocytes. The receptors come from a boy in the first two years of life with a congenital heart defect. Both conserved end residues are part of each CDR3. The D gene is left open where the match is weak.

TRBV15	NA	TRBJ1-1	CATSSRESAFF	TGTGCCACCAGCAGCCGGGAATCGGCTTTCTTT
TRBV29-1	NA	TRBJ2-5	CSVGGGLQETQYF	TGCAGCGTCGGAGGGGGCCTTCAAGAGACCCAGTACTTC
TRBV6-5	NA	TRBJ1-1	CASSYGRNTEAFF	TGTGCCAGCAGTTACGGGAGGAACACTGAAGCTTTCTTT
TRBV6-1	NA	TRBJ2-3	CASSEGGQGEGAGGPVRTDTQYF	TGTGCCAGCAGTGAAGGGGGACAGGGAGAGGGAGCGGGGGGGCCCGTTCGGACAGATACGCAGTATTTT
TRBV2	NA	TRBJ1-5	CASSEQGGDSNQPQHF	TGTGCCAGCAGTGAACAGGGCGGGGATAGCAATCAGCCCCAGCATTTT
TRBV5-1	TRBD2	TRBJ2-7	CASSLVGTSGNYEQYF	TGCGCCAGCAGCTTGGTGGGGACTAGCGGAAACTACGAGCAGTACTTC
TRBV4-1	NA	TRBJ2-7	CASSRRPGYAYEQYF	TGCGCCAGCAGCCGCCGCCCAGGGTATGCCTACGAGCAGTACTTC
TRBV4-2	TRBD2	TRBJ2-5	CASSQDAGISGVMWTQYF	TGTGCCAGCAGCCAAGACGCCGGAATTAGCGGGGTAATGTGGACCCAGTACTTC
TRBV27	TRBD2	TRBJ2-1	CASRQLAGGYHSYNEQFF	TGTGCCAGCAGACAACTAGCGGGGGGGTACCACTCCTACAATGAGCAGTTCTTC
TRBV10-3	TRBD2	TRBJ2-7	CAISLGLAGKSSYEQYF	TGTGCCATCAGCTTAGGACTAGCGGGGAAAAGCTCCTACGAGCAGTACTTC
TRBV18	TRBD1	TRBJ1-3	CASSPDRGQLAGNTIYF	TGTGCCAGCTCACCGGACAGGGGGCAGCTTGCTGGAAACACCATATATTTT
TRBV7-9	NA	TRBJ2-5	CASSFSSKKETQYF	TGTGCCAGCAGCTTTAGCTCCAAAAAAGAGACCCAGTACTTC
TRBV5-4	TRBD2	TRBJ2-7	CASSSLLAGGYEQYF	TGTGCCAGCAGCTCCCTTTTAGCGGGAGGCTACGAGCAGTACTTC
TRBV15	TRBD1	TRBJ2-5	CATSRVTGGETQYF	TGTGCCACCAGCAGGGTGACAGGGGGGGAGACCCAGTACTTC
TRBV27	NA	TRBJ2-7	CASSLNRSSYEQYF	TGTGCCAGCAGTCTAAACAGGAGCTCCTACGAGCAGTACTTC
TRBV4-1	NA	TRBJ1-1	CASSQEGFLGRADVAFF	TGCGCCAGCAGCCAAGAAGGGTTTTTAGGCAGGGCCGACGTAGCTTTCTTT